Each of the 2 T cell receptor beta chains below was sequenced from the same sample in a study of CD8 T cells in Susac syndrome. Random hexamers primed reverse transcription of about 0.45 to 1 ug RNA. TCRdb recomputed calls from the immunoSEQ multiplex PCR reads with MiXCR, one row per CDR3 protein. The sample yields about 210,000 distinct CDR3 sequences, 95% seen once. Sequences were obtained from CD4+ T cells from PBMCs. The origin of the receptors is a human donor with multiple sclerosis.

The chain carries TRBV5-4 and TRBJ2-7; 15 positions match TRBD2. The CDR3 loop spans 15 amino acids. J lost 7 bases, V lost 4 bases, and 6 bases had no gene match. Germline lookup yields CDR1 SGHNT and CDR2 YYREEE (reference sequence). The CDR3 sequence: CASSPGTSGGREQYF. The CDR3 DNA follows: TGTGCCAGCAGCCCCGGGACTAGCGGGGGGAGGGAGCAGTACTTC.

The rearrangement joins TRBV20-1 to TRBJ2-3, with TRBD2 as a possible D gene (6 bases). V lost 5 bases and J 4 bases, leaving 22 bases between the germline ends. The CDR3 is made up of 16 amino acids. Germline-derived CDR1 and CDR2 are DFQATT and SNEGSKA (reference sequence). The CDR3 spells CSAHPRRGRASDTQYF. In DNA, the CDR3 is TGCAGTGCTCACCCCAGGAGGGGTAGGGCGTCAGATACGCAGTATTTT.